Below are 5 T cell receptor beta chains sequenced from a single sample in a study of T cell repertoires in cytomegalovirus infection. Their target antigens are unknown. TCRdb reanalysed the reads using MiXCR and keeps one entry per CDR3 protein. The sample includes about 770,000 distinct CDR3 sequences, just under 30% of them seen just once. The sequences come from cultured CD8+ T cells from PBMCs, collected from culture after CMV antigen stimulation. All receptors derive from a human donor in good health (CMV status not recorded). Some clones in this sample may be carry-over from other donors' samples.

The chain couples TRBV4-1 to TRBJ1-4; D gene unclear. CDR1 is MGHRA and CDR2 is YSYEKL in the germline V gene. The V end was cut by 0 bases, the J end by 11 bases, with 13 bases between. The CDR3 length is 14 residues. CDR3 in amino acids: CASSQEFGSGKLFF. The CDR3 region has the DNA TGCGCCAGCAGCCAAGAGTTTGGGTCCGGGAAACTGTTTTTT.

This clonotype was recorded a few times. V usage is TRBV7-6 and J usage is TRBJ1-5; TRBD1 might be the D (5 bases). V shed 3 bases and J shed 2 bases, with 8 bases lying between them. From germline, CDR1 is SGHVS and CDR2 FNYEAQ. The CDR3 consists of 14 residues. The CDR3, as DNA: TGTGCCAGCAGCTTGGACAACCGCAATCAGCCCCAGCATTTT. Amino acid sequence: CASSLDNRNQPQHF.

The rearrangement uses TRBV19 and TRBJ2-1; D is perhaps TRBD1 (5 bases). The CDR3 length is 16 residues. Germline V lookup: CDR1 LNHDA, CDR2 SQIVND (reference sequence). V shed 2 bases and J shed 5 bases, with 16 bases lying between them. The CDR3 spells CASSIYRTWGDNEQFF. In DNA form, the CDR3 reads TGTGCCAGTAGTATATACCGGACATGGGGCGACAATGAGCAGTTCTTC.

This chain links TRBV7-4 with TRBJ2-2; TRBD2 agrees at 7 bases. The germline V gene has CDR1 SGHVT and CDR2 SQSDAQ. The J segment lost 6 bases and the V segment lost 3 bases, leaving 4 bases of the junction unmatched. The CDR3 extends over 14 amino acids. The CDR3 loop is CASSFGLVPGELFF. The CDR3 DNA follows: TGTGCCAGCAGCTTTGGACTAGTCCCCGGGGAGCTGTTTTTT.

This clonotype was observed a few times. The rearrangement joins TRBV12-5 to TRBJ1-5; D is possibly TRBD1 (5 bases). The V gene's germline CDR1 is LGHNT and CDR2 FRNRAP. Trimming removed 7 bases from V and 1 base from J, with 11 bases in between. CDR3 size: 14 residues. The CDR3 DNA sequence: TGTGCTAGTGCCCGTACAGGCAGCAATCAGCCCCAGCATTTT. It encodes CASARTGSNQPQHF.